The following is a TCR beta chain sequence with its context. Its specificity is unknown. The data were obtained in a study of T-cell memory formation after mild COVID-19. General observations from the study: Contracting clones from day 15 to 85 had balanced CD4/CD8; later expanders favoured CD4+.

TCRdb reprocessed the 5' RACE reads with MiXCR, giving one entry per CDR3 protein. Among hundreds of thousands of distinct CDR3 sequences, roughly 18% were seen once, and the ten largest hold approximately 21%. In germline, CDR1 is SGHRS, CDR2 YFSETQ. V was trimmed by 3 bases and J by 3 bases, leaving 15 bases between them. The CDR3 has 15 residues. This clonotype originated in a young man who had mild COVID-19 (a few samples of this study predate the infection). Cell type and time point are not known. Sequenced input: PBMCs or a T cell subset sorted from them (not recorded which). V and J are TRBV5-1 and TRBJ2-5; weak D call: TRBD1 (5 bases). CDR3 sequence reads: CASSSMGHSEETQYF. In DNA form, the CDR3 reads TGCGCCAGCAGCTCGATGGGGCACTCAGAAGAGACCCAGTACTTC.